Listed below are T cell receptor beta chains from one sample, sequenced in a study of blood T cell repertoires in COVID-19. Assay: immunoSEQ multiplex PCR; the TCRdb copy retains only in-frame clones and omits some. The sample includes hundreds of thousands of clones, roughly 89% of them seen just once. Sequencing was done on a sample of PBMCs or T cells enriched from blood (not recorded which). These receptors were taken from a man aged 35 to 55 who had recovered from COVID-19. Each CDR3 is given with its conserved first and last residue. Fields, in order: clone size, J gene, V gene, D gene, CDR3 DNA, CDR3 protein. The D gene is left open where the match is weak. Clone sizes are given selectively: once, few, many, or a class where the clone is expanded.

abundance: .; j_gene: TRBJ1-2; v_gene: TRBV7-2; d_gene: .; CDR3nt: TGTGCCAGCAGCTTAGCGCTCGGAGGGGCCCTATATGGCTACACCTTC; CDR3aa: CASSLALGGALYGYTF
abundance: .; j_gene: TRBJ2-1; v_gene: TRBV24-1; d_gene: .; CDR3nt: TGTGCCACCAGTGACAGTTCCTACAATGAGCAGTTCTTC; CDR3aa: CATSDSSYNEQFF
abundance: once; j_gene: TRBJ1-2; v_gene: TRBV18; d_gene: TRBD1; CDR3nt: TGTGCCAGCTCAGCTCAGGGGGTTAACTATGGCTACACCTTC; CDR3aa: CASSAQGVNYGYTF
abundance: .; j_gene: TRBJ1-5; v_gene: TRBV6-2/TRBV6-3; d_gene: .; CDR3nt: TGTGCCAGCAGTTACGGCAGGGTCAATCAGCCCCAGCATTTT; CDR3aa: CASSYGRVNQPQHF
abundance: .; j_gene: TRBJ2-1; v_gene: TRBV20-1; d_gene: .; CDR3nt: TGCAGTGCTAGCAAGGGGAGGGAGCAGTTCTTC; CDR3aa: CSASKGREQFF
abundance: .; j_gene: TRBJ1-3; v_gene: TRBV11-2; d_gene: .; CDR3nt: TGTGCCAGCAGCGACAGTCCCCCCAGTCCTACCTCTGGAAACACCATATATTTT; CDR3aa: CASSDSPPSPTSGNTIYF
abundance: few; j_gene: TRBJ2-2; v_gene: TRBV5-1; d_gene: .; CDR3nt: TGCGCCAGCAGCTTGGCCGAGGCTTCTGGCACCGGGGAGCTGTTTTTT; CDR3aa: CASSLAEASGTGELFF
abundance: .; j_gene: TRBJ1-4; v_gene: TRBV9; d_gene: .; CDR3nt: TGTGCCAGCAGCGTAGCGGGGGGCCCTGAAAAACTGTTTTTT; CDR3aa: CASSVAGGPEKLFF
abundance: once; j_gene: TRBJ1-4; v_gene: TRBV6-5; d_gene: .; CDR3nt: TGTGCCAGCAGGGAGGATAGCATCTTTAATGAAAAACTGTTTTTT; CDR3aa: CASREDSIFNEKLFF
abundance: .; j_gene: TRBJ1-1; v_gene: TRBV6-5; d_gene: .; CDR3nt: TGTGCCAGCAGTTACGGTCTCGGTAGCATGAACACTGAAGCTTTCTTT; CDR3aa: CASSYGLGSMNTEAFF
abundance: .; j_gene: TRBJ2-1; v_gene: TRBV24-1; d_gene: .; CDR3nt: TGTGCCACCAGTTACAGAGACAATGAGCAGTTCTTC; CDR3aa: CATSYRDNEQFF
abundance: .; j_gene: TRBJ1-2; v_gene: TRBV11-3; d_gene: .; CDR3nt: TGTGCCAGCAGCGGCCCCCCAGACAGCATCGGGCCCCGTAGGGATGGCTACACCTTC; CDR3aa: CASSGPPDSIGPRRDGYTF
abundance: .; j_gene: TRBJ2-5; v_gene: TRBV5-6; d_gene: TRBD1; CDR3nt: TGTGCCAGCAGCTTGCGAGGGGGCGGGTACCAAGAGACCCAGTACTTC; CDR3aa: CASSLRGGGYQETQYF
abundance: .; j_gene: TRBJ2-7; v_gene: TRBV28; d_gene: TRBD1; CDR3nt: TGTGCCAGCAGCATCCGACAGGGAAGGTACGAGCAGTACTTC; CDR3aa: CASSIRQGRYEQYF
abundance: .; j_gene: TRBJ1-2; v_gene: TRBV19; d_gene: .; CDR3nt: TGTGCCAGTACGAGGACACGAAACTATGGCTACACCTTC; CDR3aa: CASTRTRNYGYTF
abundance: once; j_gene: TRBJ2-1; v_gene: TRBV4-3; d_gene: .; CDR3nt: TGCGCCAGCAGCCAAGGTCGCACTGCCTCCTACAATGAGCAGTTCTTC; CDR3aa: CASSQGRTASYNEQFF
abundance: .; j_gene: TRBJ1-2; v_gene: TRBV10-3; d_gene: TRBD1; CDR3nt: TGTGCCATCAGTGAGCTGATGCGCTTAGGGACAGTCTATGGCTACACCTTC; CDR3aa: CAISELMRLGTVYGYTF
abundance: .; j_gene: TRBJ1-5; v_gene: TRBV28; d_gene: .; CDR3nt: TGTGCCAGCAGTTTATGGAGGGCGGGCAATCAGCCCCAGCATTTT; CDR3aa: CASSLWRAGNQPQHF
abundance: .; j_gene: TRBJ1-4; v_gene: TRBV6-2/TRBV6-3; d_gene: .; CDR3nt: TGTGCCAGCAGTTTCCCTGAACAGGATGAAAAACTGTTTTTT; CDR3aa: CASSFPEQDEKLFF
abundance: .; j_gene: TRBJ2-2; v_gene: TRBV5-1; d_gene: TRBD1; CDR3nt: TGCGCCAGCAGCCCGCGACAGGGGGACGCCGGGGAGCTGTTTTTT; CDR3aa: CASSPRQGDAGELFF
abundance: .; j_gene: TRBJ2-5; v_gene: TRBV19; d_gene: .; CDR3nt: TGTGCCAGTAGTCCATGGGCCGGAACCAACCAAGAGACCCAGTACTTC; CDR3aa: CASSPWAGTNQETQYF